Listed below are T cell receptor beta chains from one sample, sequenced in a study of blood T cells in healthy people across ages. A single record per CDR3 protein comes from TCRdb applying MiXCR to the 5' RACE reads. Found here are roughly 1,800,000 distinct CDR3 sequences, approximately 50% of them singletons; the top ten hold over 2%. Sequencing was done on a sample of blood. The receptors derive from a woman aged 40-49 years in good health. CDR3s include the opening cysteine and the closing phenylalanine or tryptophan. The order of the fields is CDR3 length, V gene, clone size, J gene, D gene, CDR3 protein, CDR3 DNA. A D gene is named only where the DNA matches it firmly. Clone size is stated in some rows and not others, as once, few, many or a class when expanded.

>13|TRBV5-1|.|TRBJ2-1|.
CASSVGRNNEQFF
TGCGCCAGCAGCGTGGGACGGAACAATGAGCAGTTCTTC
>15|TRBV28|.|TRBJ1-4|TRBD1
CASSLYRDSLEKLFF
TGTGCCAGCAGTTTATACCGGGACAGTCTTGAAAAACTGTTTTTT
>15|TRBV28|.|TRBJ2-1|TRBD2
CASSFWASGDNEQFF
TGTGCCAGCAGTTTCTGGGCTAGCGGAGACAATGAGCAGTTCTTC
>14|TRBV20-1|.|TRBJ2-3|.
CSAPADFGTDTQYF
TGCAGTGCCCCCGCGGACTTCGGCACAGATACGCAGTATTTT
>14|TRBV20-1|.|TRBJ2-7|.
CSATDYAETYEQYF
TGCAGTGCCACGGACTACGCGGAAACCTACGAGCAGTACTTC
>14|TRBV5-1|once|TRBJ1-1|TRBD1
CASSLEGTDTEAFF
TGCGCCAGCAGCTTGGAAGGGACAGACACTGAAGCTTTCTTT
>16|TRBV14|once|TRBJ2-3|.
CASSPLGWGPTDTQYF
TGTGCCAGCAGCCCTCTGGGGTGGGGACCCACAGATACGCAGTATTTT
>17|TRBV7-2|.|TRBJ2-1|TRBD2
CASSPPGLAGGVDEQFF
TGTGCCAGCAGCCCGCCGGGACTAGCGGGGGGGGTCGATGAGCAGTTCTTC
>12|TRBV21-1|.|TRBJ2-1|.
CASSKDCTEQFF
TGTGCCAGCAGCAAGGACTGCACTGAGCAGTTCTTC
>14|TRBV18|.|TRBJ1-5|.
CASSPPTGDQPQHF
TGTGCCAGCTCACCACCGACAGGAGATCAGCCCCAGCATTTT
>14|TRBV5-1|.|TRBJ2-7|.
CAGSLEGSGYEQYF
TGCGCCGGCAGCTTGGAGGGGTCGGGGTACGAGCAGTACTTC
>15|TRBV7-8|.|TRBJ2-7|.
CASSLIGGHGAEQYF
TGTGCCAGCAGCTTAATCGGGGGGCACGGAGCCGAGCAGTACTTC
>15|TRBV7-2|.|TRBJ2-7|TRBD2
CASSFLTSGYNEQYF
TGTGCCAGCAGCTTCCTAACTAGCGGCTACAATGAGCAGTACTTC
>17|TRBV7-9|.|TRBJ2-5|.
CASSSRSVGTEQETQYF
TGTGCCAGCAGCTCACGATCGGTCGGGACCGAGCAAGAGACCCAGTACTTC
>14|TRBV20-1|few|TRBJ1-6|TRBD1
CSASGTGAYSPLHF
TGCAGTGCTAGTGGGACAGGGGCCTATTCACCCCTCCACTTT
>15|TRBV10-3|.|TRBJ1-6|TRBD1
CAISESGTGDSPLHF
TGTGCCATCAGTGAGTCGGGGACAGGGGATTCACCCCTCCACTTT
>15|TRBV18|.|TRBJ2-5|.
CASSEPGHPQETQYF
TGTGCCAGCTCAGAACCGGGACATCCACAAGAGACCCAGTACTTC
>14|TRBV18|.|TRBJ2-7|.
CASSPRGASGEQYF
TGTGCCAGCTCACCAAGGGGGGCTTCGGGCGAGCAGTACTTC
>15|TRBV28|.|TRBJ2-1|TRBD2
CASRTSGGAHNEQFF
TGTGCCAGCAGAACTAGCGGGGGGGCTCACAATGAGCAGTTCTTC
>17|TRBV11-1|.|TRBJ1-2|TRBD1
CASSSLRDRGHSYGYTF
TGTGCCAGCAGCAGCCTTAGGGACAGGGGGCACAGCTATGGCTACACCTTC
>15|TRBV14|.|TRBJ2-5|.
CASSLLFGAQETQYF
TGTGCCAGCAGCCTCCTGTTCGGGGCCCAAGAGACCCAGTACTTC
>13|TRBV7-8|.|TRBJ1-6|TRBD1
CASSFTGESPLHF
TGTGCCAGCAGCTTCACAGGGGAGTCACCCCTCCACTTT
>15|TRBV28|few|TRBJ2-7|.
CASSSRQGRSYEQYF
TGTGCCAGCAGTTCACGGCAGGGCAGATCCTACGAGCAGTACTTC
>17|TRBV7-3|.|TRBJ2-7|TRBD1
CASNRKSTGGFPYEQYF
TGTGCCAGCAACAGGAAATCGACAGGGGGGTTCCCCTACGAGCAGTACTTC
>13|TRBV20-1|.|TRBJ2-5|.
CSARQLDQETQYF
TGCAGTGCTAGGCAACTAGACCAAGAGACCCAGTACTTC
>12|TRBV28|.|TRBJ2-5|.
CASSLLLGQWYF
TGTGCCAGCAGTTTATTATTGGGTCAATGGTACTTC
>14|TRBV12-3/TRBV12-4|.|TRBJ2-3|TRBD1
CASTSGQGADTQYF
TGTGCCAGCACCTCGGGACAGGGAGCAGATACGCAGTATTTT
>13|TRBV10-3|once|TRBJ1-3|.
CAISEGTGNTIYF
TGTGCCATCAGTGAGGGAACTGGAAACACCATATATTTT
>13|TRBV3-1|few|TRBJ2-7|.
CASSRGTYNEQYF
TGTGCCAGCAGCCGGGGTACCTACAATGAGCAGTACTTC